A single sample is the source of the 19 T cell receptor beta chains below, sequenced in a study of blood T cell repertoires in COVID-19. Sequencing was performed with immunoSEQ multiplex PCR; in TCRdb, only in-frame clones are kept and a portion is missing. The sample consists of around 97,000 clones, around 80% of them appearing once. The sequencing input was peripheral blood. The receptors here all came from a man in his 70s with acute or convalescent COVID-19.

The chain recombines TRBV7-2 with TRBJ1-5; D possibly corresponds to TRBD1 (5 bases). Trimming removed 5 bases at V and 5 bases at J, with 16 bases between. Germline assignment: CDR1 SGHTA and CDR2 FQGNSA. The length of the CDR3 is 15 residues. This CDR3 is CASSPGGGEDQPQHF. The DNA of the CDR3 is TGTGCCAGCAGCCCCGGGGGAGGGGAGGATCAGCCCCAGCATTTT. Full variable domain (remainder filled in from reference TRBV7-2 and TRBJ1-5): GAGVSQSPSNKVTEKGKDVELRCDPISGHTALYWYRQSLGQGLEFLIYFQGNSAPDKSGLPSDRFSAERTGGSVSTLTIQRTQQEDSAVYLCASSPGGGEDQPQHFGDGTRLSIL.

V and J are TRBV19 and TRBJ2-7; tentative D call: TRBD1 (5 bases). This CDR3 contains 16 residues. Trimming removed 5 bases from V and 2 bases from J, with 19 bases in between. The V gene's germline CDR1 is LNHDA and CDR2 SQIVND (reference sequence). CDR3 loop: CASSPYGRARTYEQYF. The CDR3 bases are TGTGCCAGTAGTCCCTACGGCAGGGCGAGGACCTACGAGCAGTACTTC.

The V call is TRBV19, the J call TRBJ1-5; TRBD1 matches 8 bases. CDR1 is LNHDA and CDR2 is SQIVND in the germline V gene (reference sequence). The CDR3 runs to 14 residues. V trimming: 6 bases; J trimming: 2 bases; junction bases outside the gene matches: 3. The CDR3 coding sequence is TGTGCCAGTAGCGGACAGGGAGGCAATCAGCCCCAGCATTTT. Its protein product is CASSGQGGNQPQHF.

The CDR3 here is CASMADLTDSAFF. As DNA, the CDR3 is TGTGCCAGTATGGCCGACCTTACGGATAGCGCTTTCTTT. The chain carries TRBV19 and TRBJ1-1, with D unresolved. With 7 bases removed from V and 11 bases from J, the gap between germline ends came to 20 bases. Germline V gene sequence: CDR1 LNHDA, CDR2 SQIVND (reference sequence). This CDR3 spans 13 amino acids.

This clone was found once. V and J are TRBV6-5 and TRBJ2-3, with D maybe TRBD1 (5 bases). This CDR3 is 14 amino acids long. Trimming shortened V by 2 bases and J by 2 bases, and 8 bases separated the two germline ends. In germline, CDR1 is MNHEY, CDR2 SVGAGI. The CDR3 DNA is TGTGCCAGCAGTTACGGTGGGGCCACAGATACGCAGTATTTT. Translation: CASSYGGATDTQYF.

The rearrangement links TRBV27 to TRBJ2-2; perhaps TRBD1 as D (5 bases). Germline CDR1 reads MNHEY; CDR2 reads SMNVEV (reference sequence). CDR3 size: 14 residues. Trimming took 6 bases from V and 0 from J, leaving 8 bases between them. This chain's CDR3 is CASSWTPNTGELFF. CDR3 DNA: TGTGCCAGCAGCTGGACACCGAACACCGGGGAGCTGTTTTTT.

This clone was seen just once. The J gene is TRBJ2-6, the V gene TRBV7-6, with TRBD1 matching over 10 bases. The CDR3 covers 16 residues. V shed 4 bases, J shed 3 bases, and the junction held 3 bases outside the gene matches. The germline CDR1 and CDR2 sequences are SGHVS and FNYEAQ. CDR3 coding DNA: TGTGCCAGCAGCTCACGGACAGGGGGTGGGGCCAACGTCCTGACTTTC. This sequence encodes CASSSRTGGGANVLTF.

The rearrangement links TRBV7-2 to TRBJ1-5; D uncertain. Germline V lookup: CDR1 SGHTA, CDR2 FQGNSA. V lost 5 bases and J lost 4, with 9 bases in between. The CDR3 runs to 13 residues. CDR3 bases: TGTGCCAGCAGCCCACAAGAAAATCAGCCCCAGCATTTT. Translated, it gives CASSPQENQPQHF.

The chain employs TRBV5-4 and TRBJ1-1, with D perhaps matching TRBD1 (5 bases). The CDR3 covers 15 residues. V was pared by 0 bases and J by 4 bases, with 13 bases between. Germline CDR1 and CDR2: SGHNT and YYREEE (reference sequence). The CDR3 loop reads CASSLATGVGTEAFF. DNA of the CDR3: TGTGCCAGCAGCTTGGCCACGGGGGTAGGCACTGAAGCTTTCTTT.

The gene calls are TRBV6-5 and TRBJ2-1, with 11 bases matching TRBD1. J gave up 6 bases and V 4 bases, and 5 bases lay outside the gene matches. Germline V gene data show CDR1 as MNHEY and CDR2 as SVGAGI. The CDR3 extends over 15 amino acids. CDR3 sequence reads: CASSSPGTGGNEQFF. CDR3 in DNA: TGTGCCAGCAGTTCTCCCGGGACAGGGGGCAATGAGCAGTTCTTC.

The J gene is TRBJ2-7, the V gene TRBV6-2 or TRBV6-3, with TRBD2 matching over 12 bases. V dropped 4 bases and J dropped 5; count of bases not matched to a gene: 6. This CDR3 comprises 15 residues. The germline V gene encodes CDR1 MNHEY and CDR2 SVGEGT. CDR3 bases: TGTGCCAGCAGTTCCGGGACTAGCGGGTCCGACGAGCAGTACTTC. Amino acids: CASSSGTSGSDEQYF.

CDR3 in amino acids: CASSALAGLEQYF. CDR3 nucleotides: TGTGCCAGCAGCGCCCTAGCGGGACTCGAGCAGTACTTC. The J gene is TRBJ2-7, the V gene TRBV6-2 or TRBV6-3; 9 positions match TRBD2. CDR3 length equals 13 residues. V lost 6 bases, J lost 6 bases, and 6 bases stayed unmatched. Germline CDR1 and CDR2: MNHEY and SVGEGT.

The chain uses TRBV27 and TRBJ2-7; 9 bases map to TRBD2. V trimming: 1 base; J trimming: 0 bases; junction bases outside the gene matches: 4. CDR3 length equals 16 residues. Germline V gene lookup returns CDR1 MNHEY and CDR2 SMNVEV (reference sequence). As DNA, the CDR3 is TGTGCCAGCAGTTTATGGGGCGGGGGGGCCTCCTACGAGCAGTACTTC. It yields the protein CASSLWGGGASYEQYF.

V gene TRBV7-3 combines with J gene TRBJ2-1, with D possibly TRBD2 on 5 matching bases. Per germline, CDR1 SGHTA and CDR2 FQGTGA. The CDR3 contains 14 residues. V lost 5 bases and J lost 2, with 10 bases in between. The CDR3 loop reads CASSQFGAYNEQFF. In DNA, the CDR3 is TGTGCCAGCAGCCAGTTCGGGGCCTACAATGAGCAGTTCTTC.

The CDR3 region has the DNA TGCGCCAGCAGCCAAAAGCCAGGGGGCGGCTACACCTTC. Amino acid sequence: CASSQKPGGGYTF. The gene calls are TRBV4-3 and TRBJ1-2, with 8 positions matching TRBD1. This CDR3 contains 13 residues. Germline loops: CDR1 LGHNA, CDR2 YSLEER. Trimming cost V 2 bases and J 8 bases; bases outside gene matches: 4.

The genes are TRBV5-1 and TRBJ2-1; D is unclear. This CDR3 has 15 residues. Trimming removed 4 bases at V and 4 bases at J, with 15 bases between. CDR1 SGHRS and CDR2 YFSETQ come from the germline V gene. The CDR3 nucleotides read TGCGCCAGCAGCGCCCCGAGTGTACCTTACAATGAGCAGTTCTTC. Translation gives CASSAPSVPYNEQFF.

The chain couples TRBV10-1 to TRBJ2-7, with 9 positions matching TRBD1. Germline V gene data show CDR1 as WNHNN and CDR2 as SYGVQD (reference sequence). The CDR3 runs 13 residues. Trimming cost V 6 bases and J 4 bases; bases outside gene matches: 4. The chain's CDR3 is CASSRQGGYEQYF. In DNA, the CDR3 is TGCGCCAGCAGCAGACAGGGGGGTTACGAGCAGTACTTC.

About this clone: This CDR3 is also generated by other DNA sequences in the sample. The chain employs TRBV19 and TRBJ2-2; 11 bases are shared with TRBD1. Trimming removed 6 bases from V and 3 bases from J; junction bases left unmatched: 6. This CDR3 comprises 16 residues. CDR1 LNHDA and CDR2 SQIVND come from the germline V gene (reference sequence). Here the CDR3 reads CASRTGQGGDTGELFF. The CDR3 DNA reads TGTGCCAGTAGGACGGGACAGGGGGGGGACACCGGGGAGCTGTTTTTT. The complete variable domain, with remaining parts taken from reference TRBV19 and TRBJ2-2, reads DGGITQSPKYLFRKEGQNVTLSCEQNLNHDAMYWYRQDPGQGLRLIYYSQIVNDFQKGDIAEGYSVSREKKESFPLTVTSAQKNPTAFYLCASRTGQGGDTGELFFGEGSRLTVL.

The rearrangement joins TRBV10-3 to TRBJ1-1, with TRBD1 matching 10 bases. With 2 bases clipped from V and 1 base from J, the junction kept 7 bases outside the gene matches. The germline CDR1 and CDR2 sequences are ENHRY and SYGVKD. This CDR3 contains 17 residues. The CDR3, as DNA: TGTGCCATCAGTGAGCCTGGGACAGGGGCTCGGAACACTGAAGCTTTCTTT. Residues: CAISEPGTGARNTEAFF.